The rows below give T cell receptor beta chains drawn from one sample of a study of cytomegalovirus exposure and HLA in healthy donors. The data were produced by immunoSEQ multiplex PCR, yet TCRdb's version contains in-frame clones alone and is incomplete. The data hold some 150,000 clones, with 85% to 90% observed a single time. Sequenced material: PBMCs. The receptor source for this set is a woman between 25 and 40 years old in good health and CMV-seropositive. Each CDR3 is given with its conserved first and last residue. D genes are given only for firm matches. Only part of the rows carry a size: once, few, many, or a class if the clone is expanded.

NA	13	TRBV10-3	NA	TRBJ1-6	TGTGCCATCAGTGCAGAGGGTAATTCACCCCTCCACTTT	CAISAEGNSPLHF
NA	12	TRBV4-2	NA	TRBJ2-1	TGTGCCAGCAGCCCGCAGGGAAATGAGCAGTTCTTC	CASSPQGNEQFF
NA	13	TRBV11-2	NA	TRBJ2-2	TGTGCCAGCAGCTTTCAACTTACCGGGGAGCTGTTTTTT	CASSFQLTGELFF
TRBD1	15	TRBV28	NA	TRBJ2-5	TGTGCCAGCACCAAAGGGCGACAGGGAAAGGAGACCCAGTACTTC	CASTKGRQGKETQYF
NA	15	TRBV27	NA	TRBJ1-2	TGTGCCAGCAGCCCCGTGGAGGCACTTCGATATGGCTACACCTTC	CASSPVEALRYGYTF
NA	13	TRBV28	NA	TRBJ1-4	TGTGCCAGCAGAGACAGTACCGGGGGAAAACTGTTTTTT	CASRDSTGGKLFF
NA	10	TRBV2	NA	TRBJ2-5	TGTGCCAGCAGAGCCGAGACCCAGTACTTC	CASRAETQYF
NA	14	TRBV6-5	NA	TRBJ2-3	TGTGCCAGCATGGGGAGCGGGCCCACAGATACGCAGTATTTT	CASMGSGPTDTQYF
NA	13	TRBV9	NA	TRBJ1-1	TGTGCCAGCAGCGAGGGGGAGAACACTGAAGCTTTCTTT	CASSEGENTEAFF
TRBD2	14	TRBV5-6	NA	TRBJ2-7	TGTGCCAGCAGCCCCGGGACTAGCTTCTACGAGCAGTACTTC	CASSPGTSFYEQYF
TRBD1	13	TRBV27	NA	TRBJ1-1	TGTGCCAGCAGTTCCGCGGACAGGGGGCAAGCTTTCTTT	CASSSADRGQAFF
NA	15	TRBV7-2	NA	TRBJ1-1	TGTGCCAGCAGCGGATGGGGACACTTGAACACTGAAGCTTTCTTT	CASSGWGHLNTEAFF
TRBD1	14	TRBV2	NA	TRBJ1-1	TGTGCCAGCAGTCCCCGGGACAGGAACACTGAAGCTTTCTTT	CASSPRDRNTEAFF
TRBD2	15	TRBV5-6	NA	TRBJ2-7	TGTGCCAGCAGCCGCAGCGGGAGGGCCTCCTACGAGCAGTACTTC	CASSRSGRASYEQYF
TRBD1	15	TRBV5-1	NA	TRBJ1-2	TGCGCCAGCAGCTCTACCGGGACAGGTATACGAGGCTACACCTTC	CASSSTGTGIRGYTF
NA	11	TRBV28	NA	TRBJ1-2	TGTGCCAGCAGTTTCGTTAGTGGCTACACCTTC	CASSFVSGYTF
TRBD2	14	TRBV5-1	NA	TRBJ2-7	TGCGCCAGCAGCTCGGGAGGGGAACCCTACGAGCAGTACTTC	CASSSGGEPYEQYF
TRBD1	16	TRBV14	NA	TRBJ1-4	TGTGCCAGCAGCCAAGAATGGGCGGACAGGGGGGAAAAACTGTTTTTT	CASSQEWADRGEKLFF
NA	13	TRBV5-4	NA	TRBJ2-2	TGTGCCAGCACCCTATACAACACCGGGGAGCTGTTTTTT	CASTLYNTGELFF
NA	11	TRBV29-1	NA	TRBJ1-5	TGCAGCGGAGGGGGACCTCAGCCCCAGCATTTT	CSGGGPQPQHF
TRBD1	13	TRBV16	NA	TRBJ1-2	TGTGCCAGCAGTCCCGGGACAGGGTATGGCTACACCTTC	CASSPGTGYGYTF
TRBD2	14	TRBV2	NA	TRBJ2-3	TGTGCCAGTAGACTAGCGGAAAGCACAGATACGCAGTATTTT	CASRLAESTDTQYF
NA	11	TRBV28	once	TRBJ2-1	TGTGCCAGCAGCCCCCAGGCTGAGCAGTTCTTC	CASSPQAEQFF
TRBD1	13	TRBV28	NA	TRBJ1-6	TGTGCCAGCAGGGGACAGGAGAATTCACCCCTCCACTTT	CASRGQENSPLHF
TRBD1	16	TRBV27	NA	TRBJ1-2	TGTGCCAGCAGTTACGCCTCGGGACAGGGGTCCTATGGCTACACCTTC	CASSYASGQGSYGYTF
NA	13	TRBV28	NA	TRBJ1-2	TGTGCCAGCACCTATGGGGGGAACTATGGCTACACCTTC	CASTYGGNYGYTF
TRBD2	17	TRBV10-3	NA	TRBJ2-5	TGTGCCATCAGTGCAGGACTAGGTAGGGGCCACGGAGAGACCCAGTACTTC	CAISAGLGRGHGETQYF
TRBD2	14	TRBV7-2	NA	TRBJ2-1	TGTGCCAGCAGCTTAGTTCTAGCGGGGGGCGAGCAGTTCTTC	CASSLVLAGGEQFF
TRBD2	15	TRBV5-1	once	TRBJ2-1	TGCGCCAGTACTAAGCGGGGGGGCGGAGACAATGAGCAGTTCTTC	CASTKRGGGDNEQFF
TRBD1	16	TRBV25-1	NA	TRBJ2-7	TGTGCCAGCACCCCCGCCGGGACAGGGTTGCTCAACGAGCAGTACTTC	CASTPAGTGLLNEQYF
NA	12	TRBV28	NA	TRBJ1-5	TGTGCCAGCCTCCGAGGAGGCCCGCCCCAGCATTTT	CASLRGGPPQHF
NA	13	TRBV2	few	TRBJ1-6	TGTGCCAGTACCGGGACAAAAAATTCACCCCTCCACTTT	CASTGTKNSPLHF
NA	16	TRBV11-1	NA	TRBJ2-1	TGTGCCAGCAGCACGGGACGGGGGAACTCCTACAATGAGCAGTTCTTC	CASSTGRGNSYNEQFF
TRBD1	15	TRBV6-1	NA	TRBJ2-7	TGTGCCAGCAGTCCTCGACAGGGGGGGTCCTACGAGCAGTACTTC	CASSPRQGGSYEQYF
NA	14	TRBV6-5	many	TRBJ2-2	TGTGCCAGCAGTTACTCGGGGGCAACCGGGGAGCTGTTTTTT	CASSYSGATGELFF